Here is one T cell receptor beta chain with its context. Its cognate antigen is unknown. Method: immunoSEQ multiplex PCR; TCRdb's copy keeps in-frame clones and lacks some. Of roughly 84,000 clones in the sample, around 90% are singletons; the top ten hold 2% to 2.5%. The data belong to a study of cytomegalovirus exposure and HLA in healthy donors. Study-wide findings and caveats: The classifier, whose performance was assessed in both the original and validation cohorts, reportedly diagnosed cytomegalovirus status with high specificity and sensitivity.

V lost 1 base to trimming and J lost 11 bases, with 15 bases between them. There are 14 residues in the CDR3. Germline V gene data show CDR1 as SGHVS and CDR2 as FNYEAQ. The sample consisted of PBMCs. This sequence joins TRBV7-6 and TRBJ2-1; D is possibly TRBD2 (5 bases). The clonotype was recovered from a man aged 30 to 45 in good health and CMV-seronegative. The CDR3 bases are TGTGCCAGCAGCTTAGAAGGTCCCGGCGGGCAGCAGTTCTTC. It yields the protein CASSLEGPGGQQFF. Supplemented by reference TRBV7-6 and TRBJ2-1, the full variable domain reads GAGVSQSPRYKVTKRGQDVALRCDPISGHVSLYWYRQALGQGPEFLTYFNYEAQQDKSGLPNDRFSAERPEGSISTLTIQRTEQRDSAMYRCASSLEGPGGQQFFGPGTRLTVL.